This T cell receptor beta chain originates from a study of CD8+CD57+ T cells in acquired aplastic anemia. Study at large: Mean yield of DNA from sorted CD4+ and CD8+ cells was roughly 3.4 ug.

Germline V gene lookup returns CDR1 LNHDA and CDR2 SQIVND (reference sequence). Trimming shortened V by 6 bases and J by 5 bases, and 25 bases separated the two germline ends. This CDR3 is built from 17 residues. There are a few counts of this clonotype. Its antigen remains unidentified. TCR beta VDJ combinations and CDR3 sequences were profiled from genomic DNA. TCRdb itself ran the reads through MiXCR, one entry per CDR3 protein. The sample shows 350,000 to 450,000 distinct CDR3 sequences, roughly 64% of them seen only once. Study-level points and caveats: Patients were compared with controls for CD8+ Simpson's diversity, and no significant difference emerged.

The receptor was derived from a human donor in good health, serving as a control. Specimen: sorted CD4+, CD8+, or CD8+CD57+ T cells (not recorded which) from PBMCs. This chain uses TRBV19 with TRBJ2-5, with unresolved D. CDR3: CASRRRQLRKGRETQYF. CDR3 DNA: TGTGCCAGTAGACGTCGACAATTGAGGAAAGGAAGGGAGACCCAGTACTTC. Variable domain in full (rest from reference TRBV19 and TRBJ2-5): DGGITQSPKYLFRKEGQNVTLSCEQNLNHDAMYWYRQDPGQGLRLIYYSQIVNDFQKGDIAEGYSVSREKKESFPLTVTSAQKNPTAFYLCASRRRQLRKGRETQYFGPGTRLLVL.